The next 9 T cell receptor beta chains were all read from a single sample in a study of shared clonotypes between healthy human individuals. The repertoire was sequenced with immunoSEQ multiplex PCR; TCRdb's copy has only in-frame clones and lacks some. The sample gives around 510,000 clones, around 96% of which show up once; about 0.068% is in the top ten. Sequencing was carried out using naive CD4+ T cells sorted from blood. Indicated subset: CD45RA+ positively selected. The receptor source for this set is a woman aged 25 to 39 in good health.

The V and J genes are TRBV28 and TRBJ2-3; D uncertain. The V gene's germline CDR1 is MDHEN and CDR2 SYDVKM. Trimming left V 5 bases short and J 2 bases short, with 11 bases between. The CDR3 loop spans 14 amino acids. DNA of the CDR3: TGTGCCAGCAGTCTATCCCGGCCCACAGATACGCAGTATTTT. This translates into CASSLSRPTDTQYF. Based on the CDR3 plus reference TRBV28 and TRBJ2-3, the full variable domain is DVKVTQSSRYLVKRTGEKVFLECVQDMDHENMFWYRQDPGLGLRLIYFSYDVKMKEKGDIPEGYSVSREKKERFSLILESASTNQTSMYLCASSLSRPTDTQYFGPGTRLTVL.

The CDR3 DNA sequence: TGTGCCACCAGCTACGCCGGGACTAGAGTCCGAAATGAGCAGTTCTTC. It yields the protein CATSYAGTRVRNEQFF. J is TRBJ2-1 and V is TRBV15, with 8 positions matching TRBD2. Losses at the gene ends were 5 bases for V and 7 bases for J; bases not matched to a gene: 13. The CDR3 consists of 16 residues. Germline-derived CDR1 and CDR2 are LNHNV and YYDKDF (reference sequence).

This clone was seen once. The chain employs TRBV28 and TRBJ1-4, with TRBD1 identical over 12 bases. This CDR3 is 16 amino acids long. Germline V lookup: CDR1 MDHEN, CDR2 SYDVKM. V lost 8 bases and J lost 2; bases outside the gene matches: 6. As DNA, the CDR3 is TGTGCCAGCGGGTCCGGGACAGGGGGCACTAATGAAAAACTGTTTTTT. It translates to CASGSGTGGTNEKLFF.

V gene TRBV15 combines with J gene TRBJ2-5, with 8 nucleotides matching TRBD2. CDR3 length: 17 residues. With 3 bases clipped from V and 5 bases from J, the junction kept 14 bases outside the gene matches. CDR1 and CDR2 (germline): LNHNV, YYDKDF (reference sequence). The CDR3 loop is CATSREIPGLGDETQYF. Here the CDR3 DNA reads TGTGCCACCAGCAGGGAAATCCCGGGACTAGGAGACGAGACCCAGTACTTC. The full variable domain, rest sourced from reference TRBV15 and TRBJ2-5, is DAMVIQNPRYQVTQFGKPVTLSCSQTLNHNVMYWYQQKSSQAPKLLFHYYDKDFNNEADTPDNFQSRRPNTSFCFLDIRSPGLGDTAMYLCATSREIPGLGDETQYFGPGTRLLVL.

V is TRBV11-2 and J is TRBJ2-2; D possibly matches TRBD1 or TRBD2 (5 bases each). The germline V gene has CDR1 SGHAT and CDR2 FQNNGV. V was cut by 5 bases and J by 6 bases, with 16 bases left in between. This CDR3 comprises 15 residues. The CDR3 here is CASSPGGGLAGELFF. The CDR3 coding sequence is TGTGCCAGCAGCCCAGGTGGGGGTCTGGCCGGGGAGCTGTTTTTT.

The gene calls are TRBV25-1 and TRBJ1-5; D perhaps matches TRBD1 (5 bases). V dropped 3 bases and J dropped 0 bases, with 12 bases sitting between them. CDR3 length: 16 residues. Per the germline V gene, CDR1 is MGHDK and CDR2 is SYGVNS. The chain's CDR3 is CASSDASTVSNQPQHF. CDR3 sequence (DNA): TGTGCCAGCAGTGACGCATCGACAGTTAGCAATCAGCCCCAGCATTTT.

As for this clone: Other DNA sequences within the sample encode an identical CDR3. The chain carries TRBV18 and TRBJ1-1; D is unclear. This CDR3 comprises 13 residues. Germline V gives CDR1 KGHSH, CDR2 LQKENI. The V end lost 1 base, the J end lost 3 bases, and 6 bases lay between the germline ends. The CDR3 spells CASSPQGYTEAFF. CDR3 sequence (DNA): TGTGCCAGCTCACCACAGGGTTACACTGAAGCTTTCTTT.

This rearrangement joins TRBV14 to TRBJ1-2, with unresolved D. V was shortened by 0 bases and J by 8 bases, with 7 bases between the two germline ends. The V gene's germline CDR1 is SGHDN and CDR2 FVKESK. This CDR3 has 12 amino acids. The CDR3 region is CASSQERSGYTF. DNA of the CDR3: TGTGCCAGCAGCCAAGAACGAAGCGGCTACACCTTC. The complete variable domain, with remaining parts taken from reference TRBV14 and TRBJ1-2, reads EAGVTQFPSHSVIEKGQTVTLRCDPISGHDNLYWYRRVMGKEIKFLLHFVKESKQDESGMPNNRFLAERTGGTYSTLKVQPAELEDSGVYFCASSQERSGYTFGSGTRLTVV.

This chain's CDR3 is CTTQTGQGFRNEQFF. CDR3 DNA sequence: TGTACCACCCAGACTGGACAGGGGTTCAGGAATGAGCAGTTCTTC. The chain combines TRBV6-1 with TRBJ2-1; 9 bases agree with TRBD1. The CDR3 runs 15 residues. Germline V gene sequence: CDR1 MNHNS, CDR2 SASEGT.